Sequencing of this TCR beta chain was carried out in a study of cytomegalovirus exposure and HLA in healthy donors. Study results and limitations: With later analysis, a missense DCLRE1C variant became linked to TCR beta V- and J-gene trimming.

Remarks on this clone: The target antigen is unknown.

Primers: 60 Vbeta forward and 13 Jbeta reverse. TCRdb keeps only in-frame clones here, not all; method: immunoSEQ multiplex PCR. The repertoire holds approximately 40,000 clones, with roughly 82% as singletons. The CDR3 is 13 amino acids. From germline, CDR1 is SGHRS and CDR2 YFSETQ. V trimming: 2 bases; J trimming: 5 bases; junction bases outside the gene matches: 3. The chain links TRBV5-1 to TRBJ2-5; TRBD1 agrees at 7 bases. This clonotype was obtained from a woman under 30 in good health and CMV-seropositive. The sequenced material came from PBMCs. The CDR3 here is CASSLQGRETQYF. CDR3 sequence (DNA): TGCGCCAGCAGCTTACAGGGGCGGGAGACCCAGTACTTC.